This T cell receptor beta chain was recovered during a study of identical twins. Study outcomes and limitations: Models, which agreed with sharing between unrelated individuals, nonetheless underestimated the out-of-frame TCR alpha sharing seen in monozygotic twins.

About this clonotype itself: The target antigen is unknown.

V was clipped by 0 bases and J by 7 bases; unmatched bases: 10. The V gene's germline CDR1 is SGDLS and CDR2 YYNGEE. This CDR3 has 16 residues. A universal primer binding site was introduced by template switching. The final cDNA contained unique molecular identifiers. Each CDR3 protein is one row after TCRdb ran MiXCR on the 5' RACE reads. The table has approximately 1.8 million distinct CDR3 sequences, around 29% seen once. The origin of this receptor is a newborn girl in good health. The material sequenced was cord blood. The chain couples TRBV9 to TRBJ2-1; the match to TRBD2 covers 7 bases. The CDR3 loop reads CASSVGAGRSRNEQFF. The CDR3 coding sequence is TGTGCCAGCAGCGTAGGAGCGGGGAGGTCGAGGAATGAGCAGTTCTTC.